Following are 10 T cell receptor beta chains from one sample sequenced in a study of cytomegalovirus exposure and HLA in healthy donors. The PCR made use of 60 Vbeta and 13 Jbeta primers. Clones were read by immunoSEQ multiplex PCR, and TCRdb kept only the in-frame ones, dropping some. The sample lists about 110,000 clones, roughly two thirds occurring once. Source material: PBMCs. The origin of the receptors is a man aged 40-49 years in good health and CMV-seronegative.

The chain employs TRBV5-6 and TRBJ2-3; possibly TRBD2 for D (6 bases). V lost 1 base, J lost 5 bases, and 23 bases lay in between. The CDR3 runs to 18 residues. Germline CDR1 reads SGHDT; CDR2 reads YYEEEE. The CDR3, as DNA: TGTGCCAGCAGCTTGTACTCGGCTTCCGGGGGAAAGCTAGATACGCAGTATTTT. It is translated as CASSLYSASGGKLDTQYF.

The rearrangement joins TRBV5-5 to TRBJ1-5, with unresolved D. The V end was cut by 3 bases, the J end by 0 bases, with 13 bases between. CDR3 size: 16 residues. Germline V lookup: CDR1 SGHKS, CDR2 YYEKEE (reference sequence). The CDR3 here is CASSSQPGVSNQPQHF. The DNA for the CDR3 is TGTGCCAGCAGCTCTCAACCCGGGGTTAGCAATCAGCCCCAGCATTTT.

The V and J genes are TRBV7-8 and TRBJ1-6, with D hard to call. Trimming left V 2 bases short and J 0 bases short, with 8 bases between. This CDR3 region has 16 residues. Per the germline V gene, CDR1 is SGHVS and CDR2 is FQNEAQ. CDR3 bases: TGTGCCAGCAGCTTAAGTTGGAGCTCCTATAATTCACCCCTCCACTTT. The encoded protein is CASSLSWSSYNSPLHF.

The gene calls are TRBV11-1 and TRBJ2-2; D remains ambiguous. V lost 8 bases and J 4 bases, leaving 8 bases between the germline ends. The CDR3 is made up of 12 amino acids. Germline V lookup: CDR1 SGHAT, CDR2 FQDESV (reference sequence). The CDR3 spells CASRSFTGELFF. CDR3 nucleotide sequence: TGTGCCAGCCGGTCTTTCACCGGGGAGCTGTTTTTT. The whole variable domain, filled in from reference TRBV11-1 and TRBJ2-2, reads EAEVAQSPRYKITEKSQAVAFWCDPISGHATLYWYRQILGQGPELLVQFQDESVVDDSQLPKDRFSAERLKGVDSTLKIQPAELGDSAMYLCASRSFTGELFFGEGSRLTVL.

V usage is TRBV5-1 and J usage is TRBJ1-5; D gene uncertain. Germline V gene sequence: CDR1 SGHRS, CDR2 YFSETQ. Between the trimmed V and J ends, which lost 6 bases and 3 bases, there was a span of 22 bases. The CDR3 is 17 residues long. The chain's CDR3 is CASINTEGVQLNQPQHF. In nucleotides, the CDR3 is TGCGCCAGCATCAACACGGAGGGAGTACAACTCAATCAGCCCCAGCATTTT.

DNA for the CDR3: TGTGCTAGTGGGGGAGGAGGGGCGCTAAGCACAGATACGCAGTATTTT. Its protein product is CASGGGGALSTDTQYF. This chain uses TRBV12-5 with TRBJ2-3; weak D call: TRBD2 (6 bases). Germline V lookup: CDR1 LGHNT, CDR2 FRNRAP. Between the trimmed V and J ends, which lost 6 bases and 0 bases, there was a span of 16 bases. The CDR3 extends over 16 amino acids.

The V gene is TRBV28, the J gene TRBJ1-1; 8 nucleotides match TRBD1. The CDR3 is made up of 15 amino acids. J lost 3 bases, V lost 8 bases, and 11 bases had no gene match. From germline, CDR1 is MDHEN and CDR2 SYDVKM. CDR3 residues: CASGYRPGGHTEAFF. The CDR3 DNA reads as TGTGCCAGCGGGTACCGACCAGGGGGCCACACTGAAGCTTTCTTT. Full variable domain (missing parts from reference TRBV28 and TRBJ1-1): DVKVTQSSRYLVKRTGEKVFLECVQDMDHENMFWYRQDPGLGLRLIYFSYDVKMKEKGDIPEGYSVSREKKERFSLILESASTNQTSMYLCASGYRPGGHTEAFFGQGTRLTVV.

The gene calls are TRBV6-5 and TRBJ1-2; D gene unclear. Germline lookup yields CDR1 MNHEY and CDR2 SVGAGI. V was pared by 10 bases and J by 2 bases, with 14 bases between. The CDR3 is made up of 13 amino acids. In nucleotides, the CDR3 is TGTGCCACCCGGGCCGGGGTGAACTATGGCTACACCTTC. This codes for CATRAGVNYGYTF.

The CDR3 loop reads CASRPGFTEAFF. CDR3 bases: TGTGCCAGCAGACCGGGGTTCACTGAAGCTTTCTTT. The chain recombines TRBV7-9 with TRBJ1-1, with D unresolved. The CDR3 has 12 residues. V was pared by 6 bases and J by 4 bases, with 9 bases between. The germline CDR1 and CDR2 sequences are SEHNR and FQNEAQ (reference sequence).

This CDR3 reads CASTLRRVISNEQYF. Here the CDR3 DNA reads TGTGCCAGCACCCTTAGACGGGTAATAAGCAACGAGCAGTACTTC. This chain uses TRBV7-4 with TRBJ2-7, with D unclear. There are 15 residues in the CDR3. V gave up 7 bases and J gave up 5 bases, with 21 bases separating them. In germline, CDR1 is SGHVT, CDR2 SQSDAQ.